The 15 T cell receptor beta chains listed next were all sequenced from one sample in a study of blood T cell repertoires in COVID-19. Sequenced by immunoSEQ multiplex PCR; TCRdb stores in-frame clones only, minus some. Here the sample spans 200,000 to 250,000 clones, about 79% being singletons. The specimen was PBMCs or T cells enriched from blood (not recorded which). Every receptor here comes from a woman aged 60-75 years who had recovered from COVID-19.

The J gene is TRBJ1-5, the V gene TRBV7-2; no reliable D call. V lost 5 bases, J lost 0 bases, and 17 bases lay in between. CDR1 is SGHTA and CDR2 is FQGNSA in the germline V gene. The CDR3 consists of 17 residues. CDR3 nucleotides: TGTGCCAGCAGCCTCGTCGGGTCCCCATATAGCAATCAGCCCCAGCATTTT. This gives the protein CASSLVGSPYSNQPQHF.

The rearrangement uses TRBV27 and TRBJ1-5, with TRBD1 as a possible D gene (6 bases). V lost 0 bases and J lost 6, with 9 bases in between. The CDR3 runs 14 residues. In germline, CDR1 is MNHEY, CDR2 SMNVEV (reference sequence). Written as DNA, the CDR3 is TGTGCCAGCAGTTTATCGGTAGGGGGTCAGCCCCAGCATTTT. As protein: CASSLSVGGQPQHF.

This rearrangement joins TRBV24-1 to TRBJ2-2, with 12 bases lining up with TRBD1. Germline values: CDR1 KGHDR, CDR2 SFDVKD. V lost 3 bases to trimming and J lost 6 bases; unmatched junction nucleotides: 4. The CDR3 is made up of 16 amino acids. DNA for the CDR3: TGTGCCACCAGTGATCCGGGACAGGGGGCCGCCGGGGAGCTGTTTTTT. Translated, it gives CATSDPGQGAAGELFF.

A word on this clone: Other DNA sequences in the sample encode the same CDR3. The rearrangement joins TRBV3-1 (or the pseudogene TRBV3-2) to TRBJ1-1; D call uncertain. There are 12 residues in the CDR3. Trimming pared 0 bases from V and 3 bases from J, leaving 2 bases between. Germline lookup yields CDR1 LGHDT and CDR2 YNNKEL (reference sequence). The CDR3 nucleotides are TGTGCCAGCAGCCAAGACTACACTGAAGCTTTCTTT. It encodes CASSQDYTEAFF.

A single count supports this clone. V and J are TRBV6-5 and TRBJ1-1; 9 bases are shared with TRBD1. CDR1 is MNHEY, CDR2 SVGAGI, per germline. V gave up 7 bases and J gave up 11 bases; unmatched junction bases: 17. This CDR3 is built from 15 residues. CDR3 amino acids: CASNRGLSGQGNAFF. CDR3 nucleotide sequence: TGTGCCAGCAATCGAGGCCTCTCGGGACAGGGCAATGCTTTCTTT.

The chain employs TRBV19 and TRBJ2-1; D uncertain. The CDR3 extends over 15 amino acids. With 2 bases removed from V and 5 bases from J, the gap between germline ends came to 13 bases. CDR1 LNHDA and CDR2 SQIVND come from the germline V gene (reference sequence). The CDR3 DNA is TGTGCCAGTAGTATACTAGTAAGGCGGAACAATGAGCAGTTCTTC. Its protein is CASSILVRRNNEQFF.

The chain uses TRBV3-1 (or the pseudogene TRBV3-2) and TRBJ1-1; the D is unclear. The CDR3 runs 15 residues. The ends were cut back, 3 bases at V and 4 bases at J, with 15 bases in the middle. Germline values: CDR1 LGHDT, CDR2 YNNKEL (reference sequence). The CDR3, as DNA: TGTGCCAGCAGCCAGGGCACGATCGAGGGCACTGAAGCTTTCTTT. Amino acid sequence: CASSQGTIEGTEAFF.

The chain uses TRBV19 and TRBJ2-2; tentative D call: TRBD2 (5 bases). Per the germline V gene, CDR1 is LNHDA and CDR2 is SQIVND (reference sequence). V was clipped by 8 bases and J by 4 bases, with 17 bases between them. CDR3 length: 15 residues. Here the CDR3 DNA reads TGTGCCAGTGCCCACTGGAGGTCGGGCACCGGGGAGCTGTTTTTT. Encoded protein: CASAHWRSGTGELFF.

The DNA for the CDR3 is TGCAGCGTTGACAGATATAACTATGGCTACACCTTC. Residues: CSVDRYNYGYTF. V gene TRBV29-1 combines with J gene TRBJ1-2, with unresolved D. The CDR3 consists of 12 residues. V was shortened by 3 bases and J by 1 base, with 6 bases between the two germline ends. Per the germline V gene, CDR1 is SQVTM and CDR2 is ANQGSEA.

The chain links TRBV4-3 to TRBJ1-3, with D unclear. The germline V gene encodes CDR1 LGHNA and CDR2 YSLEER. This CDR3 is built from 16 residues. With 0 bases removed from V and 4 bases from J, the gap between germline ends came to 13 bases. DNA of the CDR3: TGCGCCAGCAGCCAAGATCACCCCCGGTTAGGAAACACCATATATTTT. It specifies CASSQDHPRLGNTIYF.

The CDR3 sequence is CASRPRVQGVGNYGYTF. The CDR3 nucleotides read TGTGCCAGCAGACCTAGGGTACAGGGTGTCGGAAACTATGGCTACACCTTC. The chain joins TRBV27 to TRBJ1-2; D perhaps matches TRBD1 (6 bases). Germline V gene sequence: CDR1 MNHEY, CDR2 SMNVEV (reference sequence). V was clipped by 6 bases and J by 2 bases, with 22 bases between them. The CDR3 consists of 17 residues.

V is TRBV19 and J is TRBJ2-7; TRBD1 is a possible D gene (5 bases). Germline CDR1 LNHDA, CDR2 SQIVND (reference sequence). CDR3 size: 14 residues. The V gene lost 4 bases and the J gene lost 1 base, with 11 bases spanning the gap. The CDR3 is CASSKTVTSYEQYF. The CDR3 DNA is TGTGCCAGTAGTAAGACAGTCACATCCTACGAGCAGTACTTC.

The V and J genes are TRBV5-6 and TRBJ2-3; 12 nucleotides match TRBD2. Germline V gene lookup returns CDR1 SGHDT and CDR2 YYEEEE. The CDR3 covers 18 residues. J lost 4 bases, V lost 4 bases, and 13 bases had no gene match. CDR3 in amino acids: CASSPGLAGPLRSDTQYF. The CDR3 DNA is TGTGCCAGCAGCCCTGGACTAGCGGGGCCCCTTAGATCAGATACGCAGTATTTT.

The CDR3, as DNA: TGTGCCACCCAGACAGGCCAACGGACAGATACGCAGTATTTT. Its protein product is CATQTGQRTDTQYF. The rearrangement links TRBV7-2 to TRBJ2-3, with a possible D match to TRBD1 (6 bases). The CDR3 contains 14 residues. Trimming stripped 10 bases from V and 3 bases from J, with 17 bases between. The germline V gene has CDR1 SGHTA and CDR2 FQGNSA.

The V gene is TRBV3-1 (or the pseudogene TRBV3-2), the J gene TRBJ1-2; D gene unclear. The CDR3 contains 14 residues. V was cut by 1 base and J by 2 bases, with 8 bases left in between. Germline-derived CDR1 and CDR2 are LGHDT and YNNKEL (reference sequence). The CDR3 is CASSQGNGNYGYTF. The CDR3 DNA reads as TGTGCCAGCAGCCAAGGTAACGGGAACTATGGCTACACCTTC.